This T cell receptor beta chain derives from a study of T-cell memory formation after mild COVID-19. Across the study: Clusters were largely donor specific. General observations from the study: In pre-infection memory, a portion of responding clones appeared, which suggested that cross-reactive memory joined.

Concerning this clonotype: Its target is not known.

A single record per CDR3 protein comes from TCRdb applying MiXCR to the 5' RACE reads. This repertoire shows about 260,000 distinct CDR3 sequences, 8.2% found once; its top ten account for 20% to 25%. Germline loops: CDR1 SNHLY, CDR2 FYNNEI. The CDR3 length is 13 residues. The V and J ends lost 6 bases and 6 bases, in that order; junction bases with no gene match: 6. This TCR was sampled from a young man who had mild COVID-19 (a few samples of this study predate the infection). Cell type and time point are not known. The chain couples TRBV2 to TRBJ2-7, with 9 positions matching TRBD1. The sequencing sample was made of PBMCs or a T cell subset sorted from them (not recorded which). The CDR3 bases are TGTGCCAGCAGCGGACAGGGGTCCGCCGAGCAGTACGTC. It yields the protein CASSGQGSAEQYV.